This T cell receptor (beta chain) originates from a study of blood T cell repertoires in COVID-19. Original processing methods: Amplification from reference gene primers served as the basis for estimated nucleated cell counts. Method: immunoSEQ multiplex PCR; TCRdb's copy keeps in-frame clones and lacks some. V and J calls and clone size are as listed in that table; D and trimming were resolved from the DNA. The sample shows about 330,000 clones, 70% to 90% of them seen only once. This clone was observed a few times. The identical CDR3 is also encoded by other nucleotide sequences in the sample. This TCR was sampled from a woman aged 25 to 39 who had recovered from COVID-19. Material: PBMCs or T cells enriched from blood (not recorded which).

CDR3 sequence reads: CASSIGGLNTEAFF. The CDR3 nucleotides read TGTGCCAGTAGTATCGGAGGGTTGAACACTGAAGCTTTCTTT. The chain couples TRBV19 to TRBJ1-1; D not certain. This CDR3 is 14 amino acids long. Germline-derived CDR1 and CDR2 are LNHDA and SQIVND (reference sequence). V was clipped by 3 bases and J by 0 bases, with 8 bases between them. The full variable domain, with the rest looked up from reference TRBV19 and TRBJ1-1, is DGGITQSPKYLFRKEGQNVTLSCEQNLNHDAMYWYRQDPGQGLRLIYYSQIVNDFQKGDIAEGYSVSREKKESFPLTVTSAQKNPTAFYLCASSIGGLNTEAFFGQGTRLTVV.